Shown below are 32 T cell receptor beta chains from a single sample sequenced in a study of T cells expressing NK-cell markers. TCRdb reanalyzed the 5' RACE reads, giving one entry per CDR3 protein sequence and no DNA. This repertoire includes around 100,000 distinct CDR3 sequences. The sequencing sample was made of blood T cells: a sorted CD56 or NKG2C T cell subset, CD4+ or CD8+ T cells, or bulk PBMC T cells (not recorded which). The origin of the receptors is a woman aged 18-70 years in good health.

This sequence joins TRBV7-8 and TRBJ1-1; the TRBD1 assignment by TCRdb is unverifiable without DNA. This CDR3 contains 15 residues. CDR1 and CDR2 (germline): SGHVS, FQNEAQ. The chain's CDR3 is CASSFSQGIGTEAFF.

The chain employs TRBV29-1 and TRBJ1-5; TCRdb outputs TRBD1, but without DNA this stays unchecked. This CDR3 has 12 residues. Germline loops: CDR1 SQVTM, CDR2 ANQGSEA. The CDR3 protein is CSVEEPGTGMHF. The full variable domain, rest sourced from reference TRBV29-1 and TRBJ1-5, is SAVISQKPSRDICQRGTSLTIQCQVDSQVTMMFWYRQQPGQSLTLIATANQGSEATYESGFVIDKFPISRPNLTFSTLTVSNMSPEDSSIYLCSVEEPGTGMHFGDGTRLSIL.

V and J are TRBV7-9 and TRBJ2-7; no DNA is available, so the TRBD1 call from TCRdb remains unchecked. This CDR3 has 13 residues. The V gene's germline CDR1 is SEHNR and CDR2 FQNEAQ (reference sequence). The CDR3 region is CAYAGTGKGEQYF.

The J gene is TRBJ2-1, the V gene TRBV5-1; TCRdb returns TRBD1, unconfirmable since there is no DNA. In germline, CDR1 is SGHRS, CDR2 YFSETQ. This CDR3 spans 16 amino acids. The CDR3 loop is CASSPAPRQFNNEQFF.

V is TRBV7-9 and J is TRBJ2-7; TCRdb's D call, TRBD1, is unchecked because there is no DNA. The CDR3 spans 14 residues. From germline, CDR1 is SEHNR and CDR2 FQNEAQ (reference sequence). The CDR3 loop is CASSRTPGHWEQYF.

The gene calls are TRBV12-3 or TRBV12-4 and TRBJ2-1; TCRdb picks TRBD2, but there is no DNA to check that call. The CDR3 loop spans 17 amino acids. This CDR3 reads CASSLDTSGRGYNEQFF.

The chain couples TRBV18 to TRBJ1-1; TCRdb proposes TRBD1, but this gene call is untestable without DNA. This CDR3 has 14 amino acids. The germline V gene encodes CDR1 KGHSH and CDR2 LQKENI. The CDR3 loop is CASSRDNWNTEAFF. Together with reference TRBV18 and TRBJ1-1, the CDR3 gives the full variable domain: NAGVMQNPRHLVRRRGQEARLRCSPMKGHSHVYWYRQLPEEGLKFMVYLQKENIIDESGMPKERFSAEFPKEGPSILRIQQVVRGDSAAYFCASSRDNWNTEAFFGQGTRLTVV.

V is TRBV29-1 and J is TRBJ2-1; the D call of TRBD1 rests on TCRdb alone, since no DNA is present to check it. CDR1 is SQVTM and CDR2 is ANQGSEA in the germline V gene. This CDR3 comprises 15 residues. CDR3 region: CSVVRGARSYNEQFF.

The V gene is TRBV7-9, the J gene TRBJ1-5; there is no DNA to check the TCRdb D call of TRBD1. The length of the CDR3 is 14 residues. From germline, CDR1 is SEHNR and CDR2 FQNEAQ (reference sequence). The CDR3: CASSFGGLEQPQHF.

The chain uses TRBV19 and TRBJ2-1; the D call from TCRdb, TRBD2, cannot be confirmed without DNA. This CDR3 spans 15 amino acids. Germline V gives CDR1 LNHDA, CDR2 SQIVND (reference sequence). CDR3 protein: CASSIGGAGGGEQFF.

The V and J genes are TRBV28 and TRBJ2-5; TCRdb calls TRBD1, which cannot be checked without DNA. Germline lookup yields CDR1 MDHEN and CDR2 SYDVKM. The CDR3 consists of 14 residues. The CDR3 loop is CASSFAPGEETQYF.

CDR3 sequence: CASSQSGTSWADTQYF. The chain couples TRBV4-1 to TRBJ2-3; without DNA, the TCRdb call of TRBD1 cannot be checked. Looked up from germline, CDR1 is MGHRA and CDR2 is YSYEKL. The CDR3 runs to 16 residues.

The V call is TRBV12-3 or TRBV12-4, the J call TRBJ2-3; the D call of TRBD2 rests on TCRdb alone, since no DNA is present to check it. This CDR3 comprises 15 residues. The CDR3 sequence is CATKGPSGDTDTQYF.

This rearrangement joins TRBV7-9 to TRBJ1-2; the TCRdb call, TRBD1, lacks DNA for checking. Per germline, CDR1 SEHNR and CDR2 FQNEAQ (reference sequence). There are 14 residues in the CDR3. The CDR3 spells CASSLIGTVYGYTF.

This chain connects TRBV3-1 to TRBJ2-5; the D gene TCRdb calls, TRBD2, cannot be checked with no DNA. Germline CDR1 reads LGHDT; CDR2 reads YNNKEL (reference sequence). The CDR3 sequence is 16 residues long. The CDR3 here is CASSRTSGEYQETQYF.

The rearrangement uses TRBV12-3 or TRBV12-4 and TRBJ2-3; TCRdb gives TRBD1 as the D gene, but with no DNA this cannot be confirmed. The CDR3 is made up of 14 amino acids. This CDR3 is CASGTPGATDTQYF.

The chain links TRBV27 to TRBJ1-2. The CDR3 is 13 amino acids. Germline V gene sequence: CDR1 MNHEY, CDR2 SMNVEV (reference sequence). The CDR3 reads CASSLFGPDGYTF.

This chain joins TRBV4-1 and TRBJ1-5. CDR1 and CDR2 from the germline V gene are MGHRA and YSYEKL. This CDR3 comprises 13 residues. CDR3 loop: CASSQDLGWPQHF.

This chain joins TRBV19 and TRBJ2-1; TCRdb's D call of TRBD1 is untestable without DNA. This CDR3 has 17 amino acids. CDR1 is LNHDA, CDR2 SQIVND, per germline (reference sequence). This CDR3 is CASQMGRTRSSYNEQFF.

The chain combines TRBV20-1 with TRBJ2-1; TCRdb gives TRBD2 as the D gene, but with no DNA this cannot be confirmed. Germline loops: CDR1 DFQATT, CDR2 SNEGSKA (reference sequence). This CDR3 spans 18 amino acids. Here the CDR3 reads CSARPGLAGGGSYNEQFF.

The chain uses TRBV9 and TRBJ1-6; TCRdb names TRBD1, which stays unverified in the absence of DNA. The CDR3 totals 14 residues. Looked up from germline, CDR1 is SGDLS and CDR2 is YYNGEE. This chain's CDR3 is CASSVGGEGSPLHF.

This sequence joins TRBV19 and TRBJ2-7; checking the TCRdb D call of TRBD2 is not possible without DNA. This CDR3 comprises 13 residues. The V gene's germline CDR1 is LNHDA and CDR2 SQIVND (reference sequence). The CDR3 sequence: CATTGTSAVEQYF.

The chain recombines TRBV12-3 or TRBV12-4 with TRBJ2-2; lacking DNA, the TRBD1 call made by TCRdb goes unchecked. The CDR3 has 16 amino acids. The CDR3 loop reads CASSTLGGRNTGELFF.

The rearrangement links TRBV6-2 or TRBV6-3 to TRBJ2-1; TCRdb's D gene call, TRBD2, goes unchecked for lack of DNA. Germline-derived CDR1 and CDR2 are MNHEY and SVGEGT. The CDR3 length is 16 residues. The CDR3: CASTTTPSDLYNEQFF.

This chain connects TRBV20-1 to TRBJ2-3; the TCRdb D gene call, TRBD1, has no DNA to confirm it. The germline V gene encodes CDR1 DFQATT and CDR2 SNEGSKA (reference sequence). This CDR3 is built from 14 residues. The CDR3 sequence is CSARDGGGPDTQYF.

The CDR3 sequence: CASSLGLAGGVGELFF. The chain couples TRBV5-4 to TRBJ2-2; TCRdb outputs TRBD2, but without DNA this stays unchecked. This CDR3 is 16 amino acids long. Germline V gene data show CDR1 as SGHNT and CDR2 as YYREEE (reference sequence). The whole variable domain, filled in from reference TRBV5-4 and TRBJ2-2, reads ETGVTQSPTHLIKTRGQQVTLRCSSQSGHNTVSWYQQALGQGPQFIFQYYREEENGRGNFPPRFSGLQFPNYSSELNVNALELDDSALYLCASSLGLAGGVGELFFGEGSRLTVL.

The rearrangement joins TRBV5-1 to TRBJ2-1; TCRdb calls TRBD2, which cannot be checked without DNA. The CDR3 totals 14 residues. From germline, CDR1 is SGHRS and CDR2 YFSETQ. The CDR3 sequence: CASSLDLAGGRCFF.

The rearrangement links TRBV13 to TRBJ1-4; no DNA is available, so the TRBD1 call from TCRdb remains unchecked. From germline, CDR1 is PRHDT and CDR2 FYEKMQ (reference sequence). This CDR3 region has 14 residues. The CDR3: CASSAGQVNEKLFF.

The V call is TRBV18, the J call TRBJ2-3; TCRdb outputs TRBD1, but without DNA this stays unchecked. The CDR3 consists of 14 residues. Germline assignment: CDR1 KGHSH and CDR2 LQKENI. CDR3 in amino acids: CASSPVDRADTQYF.

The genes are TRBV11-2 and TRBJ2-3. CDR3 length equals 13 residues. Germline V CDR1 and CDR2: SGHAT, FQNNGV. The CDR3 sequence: CASSLAWTDTQYF.

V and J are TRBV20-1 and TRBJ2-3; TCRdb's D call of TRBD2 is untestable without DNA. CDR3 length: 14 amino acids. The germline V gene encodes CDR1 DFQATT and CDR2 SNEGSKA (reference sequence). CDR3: CSARGLDSTDTQYF.

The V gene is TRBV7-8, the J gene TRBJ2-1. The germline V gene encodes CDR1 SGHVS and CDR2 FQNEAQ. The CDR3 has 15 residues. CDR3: CASSLDVDYYNEQFF.